The present T cell receptor (beta chain) was sequenced within a study of spatial heterogeneity in lung cancer. About the research overall: Sequences of the beta chain were consistently detected in greater numbers than alpha-chain sequences. The mean occurrence of each unique TCR and UMI combination in raw reads exceeded eight.

Trimming pared 3 bases from V and 0 bases from J, leaving 8 bases between. In germline, CDR1 is MNHEY, CDR2 SMNVEV (reference sequence). The CDR3 runs to 15 residues. Overall study results and limits: Expanded tumor TCRs that were ubiquitous appeared in blood more at resection than follow-up.

Time point here: sample taken at primary tumor resection. The input material, whole RNA from tumor, nontumor lung or frozen PBMC, was sequenced unsorted. Sample share makes this clonotype large (0.1 to 1%). The antigen is not known. Individually, TCR cDNA molecules were each labelled with a unique molecular identifier. In TCRdb, the 5' RACE reads were re-called with MiXCR into one record per CDR3 protein. The sample lists some 7,300 distinct CDR3 sequences, 19% occurring once. The receptor was isolated from a female donor with early-stage non-small cell lung cancer. This chain uses TRBV27 with TRBJ2-2; D might be TRBD2 (6 bases). Sequencing was performed on PBMCs, taken at surgery. CDR3: CASSLGGTNTGELFF. CDR3 in DNA: TGTGCCAGCAGTTTGGGCGGGACGAACACCGGGGAGCTGTTTTTT.